Below, 21 T cell receptor beta chains from the same sample are listed, as sequenced in a study of T-cell memory formation after mild COVID-19. Using its own MiXCR run on the 5' RACE reads, TCRdb lists one record per CDR3 protein. The sample lists 350,000 or so distinct CDR3 sequences; roughly 21% were seen once. The sequencing sample was made of PBMCs or a T cell subset sorted from them (not recorded which). The receptor source for this set is an adult woman who had mild COVID-19 (a few samples of this study predate the infection). Cell type and time point are not known.

V usage is TRBV7-2 and J usage is TRBJ1-6; D might be TRBD1 (5 bases). Germline loops: CDR1 SGHTA, CDR2 FQGNSA. The CDR3 totals 17 residues. Trimming removed 7 bases from V and 0 bases from J, with 16 bases in between. CDR3 sequence: CASTQTARNSYNSPLHF. The CDR3, as DNA: TGTGCCAGCACCCAGACAGCTCGAAACTCCTATAATTCACCCCTCCACTTT.

In this sample, this clonotype turned up a few times. The V and J genes are TRBV12-3 or TRBV12-4 and TRBJ1-3; D not resolved. The V and J ends lost 6 bases and 10 bases respectively, with 16 bases between them. The length of the CDR3 is 13 residues. This CDR3 is CASSPGVSWTIYF. Here the CDR3 DNA reads TGTGCCAGCAGCCCTGGAGTTAGTTGGACCATATATTTT.

This clonotype appeared a few times. The chain has TRBV7-3 and TRBJ2-2; D might be TRBD1 (6 bases). From germline, CDR1 is SGHTA and CDR2 FQGTGA. The CDR3 covers 15 residues. Trimming left V 4 bases short and J 4 bases short, with 13 bases between. CDR3 region: CASSSTQGATGELFF. DNA of the CDR3: TGTGCCAGCAGCTCAACACAGGGTGCCACCGGGGAGCTGTTTTTT.

This clonotype was counted only a few times. This chain joins TRBV7-9 and TRBJ2-5; perhaps TRBD2 as D (5 bases). Germline V gene data show CDR1 as SEHNR and CDR2 as FQNEAQ (reference sequence). V was trimmed by 5 bases and J by 3 bases, leaving 10 bases between them. The CDR3 consists of 13 residues. The CDR3 here is CASSPTTEETQYF. DNA of the CDR3: TGTGCCAGCAGCCCGACTACAGAAGAGACCCAGTACTTC.

V usage is TRBV29-1 and J usage is TRBJ2-3, with TRBD2 as a possible D gene (6 bases). This CDR3 region has 15 residues. Trimming cost V 3 bases and J 0 bases, with 13 bases left between them. The germline V gene encodes CDR1 SQVTM and CDR2 ANQGSEA. The CDR3 loop is CSVDPDRGSTDTQYF. The CDR3 DNA reads as TGCAGCGTTGACCCGGACCGGGGGAGCACAGATACGCAGTATTTT.

This clonotype was picked up many times. The chain employs TRBV7-2 and TRBJ2-7; D is perhaps TRBD1 (5 bases). V gave up 5 bases and J gave up 2 bases, with 10 bases separating them. CDR1 is SGHTA, CDR2 FQGNSA, per germline. This CDR3 is built from 13 residues. CDR3 protein: CASSTRATYEQYF. The CDR3 DNA is TGTGCCAGCAGCACCAGGGCAACCTACGAGCAGTACTTC.

The rearrangement uses TRBV7-3 and TRBJ2-1, with D possibly called TRBD1 or TRBD2 (5 bases each). Germline values: CDR1 SGHTA, CDR2 FQGTGA. This CDR3 has 16 residues. V gave up 5 bases and J gave up 0 bases, with 14 bases separating them. The CDR3 spells CASSRQITSSYNEQFF. The CDR3 DNA follows: TGTGCCAGCAGCCGACAGATAACTAGCTCCTACAATGAGCAGTTCTTC.

There are a few counts of this clonotype. This chain joins TRBV6-5 and TRBJ2-7; TRBD1 matches 8 bases. The CDR3 contains 14 residues. Germline CDR1 and CDR2: MNHEY and SVGAGI. Trimming at V came to 10 bases and at J to 6 bases, leaving 14 bases not matched to a gene. The CDR3 loop reads CATREDRASGEQYF. Written as DNA, the CDR3 is TGTGCCACCCGAGAGGACAGGGCAAGTGGCGAGCAGTACTTC.

The chain carries TRBV20-1 and TRBJ1-5; 8 bases match TRBD1. The germline gives CDR1 DFQATT, CDR2 SNEGSKA (reference sequence). This CDR3 spans 14 amino acids. V was clipped by 6 bases and J by 9 bases; unmatched bases: 13. The DNA for the CDR3 is TGCAGTGCCAGGTTACCAGGGGGCCCTCGGCCCCAGCATTTT. It encodes CSARLPGGPRPQHF.

This clonotype was detected a few times. This sequence joins TRBV6-1 and TRBJ1-2, with no clear D. The V end lost 6 bases, the J end lost 2 bases, and 10 bases lay between the germline ends. Germline CDR1 is MNHNS and CDR2 is SASEGT. The CDR3 is 13 amino acids. The chain's CDR3 is CASRLQLNYGYTF. CDR3 DNA sequence: TGTGCCAGCAGGTTACAGCTAAACTATGGCTACACCTTC.

This clonotype has more than one count but fewer than ten. The CDR3 reads CSASPGTDLNYGYTF. In DNA form, the CDR3 reads TGCAGTGCTAGCCCGGGGACCGATCTTAACTATGGCTACACCTTC. J is TRBJ1-2 and V is TRBV20-1; the D gene is possibly TRBD1 (5 bases). Per the germline V gene, CDR1 is DFQATT and CDR2 is SNEGSKA (reference sequence). Deletions cut 3 bases from V and 1 base from J, with 15 bases between. This CDR3 is built from 15 residues.

V is TRBV25-1 and J is TRBJ2-7; tentatively, D is TRBD1 (5 bases). The germline CDR1 and CDR2 sequences are MGHDK and SYGVNS. V was clipped by 2 bases and J by 5 bases, with 10 bases between them. The CDR3 consists of 13 residues. CDR3 nucleotide sequence: TGTGCCAGCAGTGAACAGGGAAGGGACGAGCAGTACTTC. Its protein product is CASSEQGRDEQYF.

In DNA, the CDR3 is TGTGCCAGCACCGATTACCAAGAGACCCAGTACTTC. This encodes CASTDYQETQYF. This chain links TRBV3-1 with TRBJ2-5; D remains ambiguous. The germline CDR1 and CDR2 sequences are LGHDT and YNNKEL (reference sequence). V was pared by 7 bases and J by 0 bases, with 6 bases between. The CDR3 has 12 amino acids.

With respect to this clonotype: One junction end disagrees with the germline gene, perhaps due to a read error. This sequence joins TRBV7-7 and TRBJ2-5; 7 bases are a match to TRBD2. In germline, CDR1 is SSHAT, CDR2 FNYEAQ (reference sequence). This CDR3 is 16 amino acids long. Here the CDR3 reads CASSPAPAGEEETQYF. CDR3 nucleotides: TGTGCTAGCAGCCCTGCCCCCGCGGGAGAGGAAGAGACCCAGTACTTC.

CDR3 nucleotide sequence: TGTGCCACCAGCAGAGATTCGGACGGGGAAAAAGAGACCCAGTACTTC. This sequence encodes CATSRDSDGEKETQYF. The chain combines TRBV15 with TRBJ2-5, with a possible D match to TRBD2 (5 bases). Germline CDR1 is LNHNV and CDR2 is YYDKDF (reference sequence). This CDR3 contains 16 residues. The V end lost 0 bases, the J end lost 3 bases, and 14 bases lay between the germline ends.

In this sample, this clonotype turned up a few times. This chain connects TRBV2 to TRBJ2-5; a possible D gene is TRBD2 (5 bases). From germline, CDR1 is SNHLY and CDR2 FYNNEI. CDR3 length: 11 amino acids. Trimming removed 11 bases from V and 1 base from J, with 8 bases in between. CDR3 in DNA: TGTGCCGGAGGCTCCCAAGAGACCCAGTACTTC. Translating gives CAGGSQETQYF.

The chain links TRBV7-9 to TRBJ1-4; 10 bases agree with TRBD1. V was pared by 9 bases and J by 7 bases, with 8 bases of the junction left unmatched. CDR3 length: 14 amino acids. CDR1 is SEHNR, CDR2 FQNEAQ, per germline (reference sequence). CDR3 DNA: TGTGCCAGTGAGACAGGGGGCGTTGCTGAAAAACTGTTTTTT. Its translation: CASETGGVAEKLFF.

V is TRBV28 and J is TRBJ2-4, with TRBD2 matching over 10 bases. V was pared by 1 base and J by 8 bases, with 8 bases of the junction left unmatched. The V gene's germline CDR1 is MDHEN and CDR2 SYDVKM. The CDR3 runs 16 residues. The CDR3 DNA is TGTGCCAGCAGTTTATTGCCTAGCGGGAGACAAGACATTCAGTACTTC. As protein: CASSLLPSGRQDIQYF.

The gene calls are TRBV7-9 and TRBJ2-7; tentative D call: TRBD1 (6 bases). The V end lost 5 bases, the J end lost 1 base, and 12 bases lay between the germline ends. The length of the CDR3 is 14 residues. CDR1 is SEHNR and CDR2 is FQNEAQ in the germline V gene (reference sequence). The CDR3 nucleotides read TGTGCCAGCAGCCGTACGGACAGTTCCTACGAGCAGTACTTC. Translating it yields CASSRTDSSYEQYF.

This clonotype was seen a handful of times. This chain uses TRBV29-1 with TRBJ2-7; 7 nucleotides align to TRBD2. The V segment lost 4 bases and the J segment 2 bases; nucleotides outside the gene matches: 8. CDR1 SQVTM and CDR2 ANQGSEA come from the germline V gene. The CDR3 sequence is 14 residues long. The CDR3 bases are TGCAGCGTTGCTCAAGGACTAGGGGCCTACGAGCAGTACTTC. Translation: CSVAQGLGAYEQYF.

The gene calls are TRBV5-1 and TRBJ1-4; no clear D. Germline assignment: CDR1 SGHRS and CDR2 YFSETQ. V was shortened by 4 bases and J by 4 bases, with 14 bases between the two germline ends. The CDR3 extends over 15 amino acids. In DNA, the CDR3 is TGCGCCAGCAGCCCAGACACCCGCGGTAATGAAAAACTGTTTTTT. This sequence encodes CASSPDTRGNEKLFF.